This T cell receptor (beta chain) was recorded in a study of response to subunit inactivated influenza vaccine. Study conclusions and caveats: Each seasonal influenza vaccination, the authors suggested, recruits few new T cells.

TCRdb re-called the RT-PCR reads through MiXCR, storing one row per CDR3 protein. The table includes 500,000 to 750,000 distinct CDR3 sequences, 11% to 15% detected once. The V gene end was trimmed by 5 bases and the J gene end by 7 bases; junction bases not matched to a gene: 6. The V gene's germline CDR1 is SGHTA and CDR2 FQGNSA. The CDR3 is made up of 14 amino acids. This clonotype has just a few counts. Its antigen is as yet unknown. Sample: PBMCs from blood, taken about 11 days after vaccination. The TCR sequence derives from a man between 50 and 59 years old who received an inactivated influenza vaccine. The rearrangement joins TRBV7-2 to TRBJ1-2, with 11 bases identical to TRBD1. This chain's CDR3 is CASSKDRGRVGYTF. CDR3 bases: TGTGCCAGCAGCAAGGACAGGGGGCGGGTTGGCTACACCTTC.